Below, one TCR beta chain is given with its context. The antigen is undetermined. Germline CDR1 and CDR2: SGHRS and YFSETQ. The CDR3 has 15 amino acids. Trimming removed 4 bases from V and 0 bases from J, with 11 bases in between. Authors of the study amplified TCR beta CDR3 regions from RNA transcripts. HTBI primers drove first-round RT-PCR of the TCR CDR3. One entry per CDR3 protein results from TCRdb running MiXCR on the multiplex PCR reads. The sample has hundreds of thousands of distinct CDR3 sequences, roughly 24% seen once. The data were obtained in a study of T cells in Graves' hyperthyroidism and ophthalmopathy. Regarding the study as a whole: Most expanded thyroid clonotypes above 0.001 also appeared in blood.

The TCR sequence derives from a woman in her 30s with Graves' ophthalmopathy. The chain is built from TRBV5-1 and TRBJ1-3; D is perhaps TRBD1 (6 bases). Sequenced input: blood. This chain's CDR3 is CASSPGQLSGNTIYF. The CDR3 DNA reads TGCGCCAGCAGCCCCGGACAGCTCTCTGGAAACACCATATATTTT.